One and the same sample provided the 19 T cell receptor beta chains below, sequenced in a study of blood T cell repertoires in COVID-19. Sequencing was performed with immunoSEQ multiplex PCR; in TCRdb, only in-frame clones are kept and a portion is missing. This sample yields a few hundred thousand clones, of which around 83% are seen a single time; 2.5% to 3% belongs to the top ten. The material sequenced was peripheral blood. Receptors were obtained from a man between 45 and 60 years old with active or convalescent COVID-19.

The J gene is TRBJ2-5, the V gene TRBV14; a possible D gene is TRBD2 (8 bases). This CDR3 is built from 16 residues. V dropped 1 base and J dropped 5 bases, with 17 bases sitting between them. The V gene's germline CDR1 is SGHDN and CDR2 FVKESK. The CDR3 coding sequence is TGTGCCAGCAGCCAAGGCATCCGGGGGGGACAGGAGACCCAGTACTTC. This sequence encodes CASSQGIRGGQETQYF.

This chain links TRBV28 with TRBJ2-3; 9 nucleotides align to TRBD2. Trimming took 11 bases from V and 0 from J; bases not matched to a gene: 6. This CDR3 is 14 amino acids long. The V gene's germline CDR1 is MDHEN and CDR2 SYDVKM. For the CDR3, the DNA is TGTGCCTCGAGGCGGGAGGGTAGCACAGATACGCAGTATTTT. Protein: CASRREGSTDTQYF.

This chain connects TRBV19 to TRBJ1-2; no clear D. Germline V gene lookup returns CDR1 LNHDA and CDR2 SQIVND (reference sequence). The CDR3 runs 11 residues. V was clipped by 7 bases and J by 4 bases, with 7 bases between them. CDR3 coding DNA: TGTGCCAGTACCCACATCTATGGCTACACCTTC. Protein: CASTHIYGYTF. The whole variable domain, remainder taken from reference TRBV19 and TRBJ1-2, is DGGITQSPKYLFRKEGQNVTLSCEQNLNHDAMYWYRQDPGQGLRLIYYSQIVNDFQKGDIAEGYSVSREKKESFPLTVTSAQKNPTAFYLCASTHIYGYTFGSGTRLTVV.

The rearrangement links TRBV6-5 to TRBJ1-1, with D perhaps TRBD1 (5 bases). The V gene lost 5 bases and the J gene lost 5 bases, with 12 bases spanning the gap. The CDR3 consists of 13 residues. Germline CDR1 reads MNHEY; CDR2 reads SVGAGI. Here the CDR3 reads CASSRGGGTEAFF. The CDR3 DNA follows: TGTGCCAGCAGTCGCGGGGGGGGGACTGAAGCTTTCTTT.

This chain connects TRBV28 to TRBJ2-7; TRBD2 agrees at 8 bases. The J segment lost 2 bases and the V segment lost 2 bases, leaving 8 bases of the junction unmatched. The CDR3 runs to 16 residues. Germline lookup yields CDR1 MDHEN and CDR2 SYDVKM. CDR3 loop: CASSLVKTSVTYEQYF. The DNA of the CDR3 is TGTGCCAGCAGTTTAGTTAAGACTAGCGTAACCTACGAGCAGTACTTC.

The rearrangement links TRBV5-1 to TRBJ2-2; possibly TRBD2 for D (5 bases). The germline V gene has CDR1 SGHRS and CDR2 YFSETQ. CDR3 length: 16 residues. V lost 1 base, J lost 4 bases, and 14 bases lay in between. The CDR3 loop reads CASSLPGPGSTGELFF. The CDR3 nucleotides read TGCGCCAGCAGCTTGCCCGGACCGGGGAGCACCGGGGAGCTGTTTTTT.

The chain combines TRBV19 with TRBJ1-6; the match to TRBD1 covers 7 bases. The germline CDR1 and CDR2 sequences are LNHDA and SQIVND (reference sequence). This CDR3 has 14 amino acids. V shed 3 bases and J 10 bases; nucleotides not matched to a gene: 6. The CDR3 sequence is CASSMRDRNSPLHF. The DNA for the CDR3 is TGTGCCAGTAGTATGAGGGACAGAAACTCACCCCTCCACTTT.

CDR3 region: CSVGDRVKGKLFF. In nucleotides, the CDR3 is TGCAGCGTTGGGGACAGGGTCAAGGGAAAACTGTTTTTT. The gene calls are TRBV29-1 and TRBJ1-4; TRBD1 matches at 9 bases. Germline V lookup: CDR1 SQVTM, CDR2 ANQGSEA. This CDR3 spans 13 amino acids. J was trimmed by 10 bases and V by 4 bases; bases with no gene match: 7.

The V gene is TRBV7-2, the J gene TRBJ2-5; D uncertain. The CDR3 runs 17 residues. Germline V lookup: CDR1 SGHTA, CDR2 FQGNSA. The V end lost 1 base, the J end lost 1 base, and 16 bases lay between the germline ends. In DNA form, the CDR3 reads TGTGCCAGCAGCTTAGGGGTGGCGCGGCCGCTCCAAGAGACCCAGTACTTC. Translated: CASSLGVARPLQETQYF. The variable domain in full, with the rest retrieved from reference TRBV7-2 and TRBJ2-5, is GAGVSQSPSNKVTEKGKDVELRCDPISGHTALYWYRQSLGQGLEFLIYFQGNSAPDKSGLPSDRFSAERTGGSVSTLTIQRTQQEDSAVYLCASSLGVARPLQETQYFGPGTRLLVL.

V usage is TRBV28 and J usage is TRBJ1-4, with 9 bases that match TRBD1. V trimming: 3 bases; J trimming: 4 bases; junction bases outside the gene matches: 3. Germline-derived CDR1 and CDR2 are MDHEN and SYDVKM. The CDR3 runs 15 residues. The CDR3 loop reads CASSFLGQGNEKLFF. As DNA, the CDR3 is TGTGCCAGCAGTTTCTTGGGACAGGGTAATGAAAAACTGTTTTTT.

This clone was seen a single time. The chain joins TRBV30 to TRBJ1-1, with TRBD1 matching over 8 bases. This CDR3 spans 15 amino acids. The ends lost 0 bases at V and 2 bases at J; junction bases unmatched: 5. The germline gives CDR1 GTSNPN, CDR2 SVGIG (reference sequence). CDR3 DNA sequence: TGTGCCTGGAGTGTACAGGGGGATGCCAACACTGAAGCTTTCTTT. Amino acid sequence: CAWSVQGDANTEAFF.

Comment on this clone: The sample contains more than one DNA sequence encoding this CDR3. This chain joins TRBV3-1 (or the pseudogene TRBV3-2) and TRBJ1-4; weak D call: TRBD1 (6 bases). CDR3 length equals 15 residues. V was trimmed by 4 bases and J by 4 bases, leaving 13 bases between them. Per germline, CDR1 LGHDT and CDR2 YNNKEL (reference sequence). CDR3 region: CASSPWGQGNEKLFF. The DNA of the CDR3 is TGTGCCAGCAGCCCGTGGGGGCAGGGTAATGAAAAACTGTTTTTT.

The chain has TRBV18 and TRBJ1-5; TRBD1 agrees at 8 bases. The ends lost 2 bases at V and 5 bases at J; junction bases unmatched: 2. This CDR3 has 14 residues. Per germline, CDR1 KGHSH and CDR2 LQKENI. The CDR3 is CASSPTGGDQPQHF. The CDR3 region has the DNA TGTGCCAGCTCACCAACAGGGGGTGATCAGCCCCAGCATTTT.

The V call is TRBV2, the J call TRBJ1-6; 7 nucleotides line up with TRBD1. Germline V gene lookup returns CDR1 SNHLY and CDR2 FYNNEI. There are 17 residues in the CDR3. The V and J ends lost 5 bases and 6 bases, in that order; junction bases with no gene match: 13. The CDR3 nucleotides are TGTGCCAGCAGTCCTGCGCCCGGAACAGGGGCTAATTCACCCCTCCACTTT. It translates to CASSPAPGTGANSPLHF.

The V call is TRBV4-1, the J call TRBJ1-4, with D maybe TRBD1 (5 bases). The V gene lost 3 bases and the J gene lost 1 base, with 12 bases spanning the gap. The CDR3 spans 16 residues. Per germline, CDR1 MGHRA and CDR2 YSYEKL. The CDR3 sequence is CASSHPPQGTNEKLFF. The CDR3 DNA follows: TGCGCCAGCAGCCATCCCCCGCAGGGAACTAATGAAAAACTGTTTTTT.

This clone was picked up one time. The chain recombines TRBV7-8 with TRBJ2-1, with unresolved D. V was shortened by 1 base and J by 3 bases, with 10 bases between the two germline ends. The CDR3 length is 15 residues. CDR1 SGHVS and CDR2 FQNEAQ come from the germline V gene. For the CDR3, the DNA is TGTGCCAGCAGCTTAGAACAGAGTGGCTACAATGAGCAGTTCTTC. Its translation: CASSLEQSGYNEQFF.

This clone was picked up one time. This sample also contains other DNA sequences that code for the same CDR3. The CDR3 bases are TGCGCCAGCAGCCAATTGGGGGGGAACACTGAAGCTTTCTTT. Encoded protein: CASSQLGGNTEAFF. The chain carries TRBV4-3 and TRBJ1-1; maybe TRBD1 (5 bases). The CDR3 covers 14 residues. The germline gives CDR1 LGHNA, CDR2 YSLEER. Trimming cost V 2 bases and J 1 base, with 8 bases left between them.

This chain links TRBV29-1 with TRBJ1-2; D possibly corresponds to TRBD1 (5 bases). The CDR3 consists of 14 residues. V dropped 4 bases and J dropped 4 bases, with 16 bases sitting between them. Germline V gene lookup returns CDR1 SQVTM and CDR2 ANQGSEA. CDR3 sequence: CSVGITTEFYGYTF. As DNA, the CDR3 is TGCAGCGTTGGGATCACGACAGAGTTCTATGGCTACACCTTC.

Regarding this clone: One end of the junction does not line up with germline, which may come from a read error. CDR3 amino acids: CASSPLRQGTQYF. The CDR3 coding sequence is TGTGCCAGCAGCCCCCTGCGGCAAGGGACCCAGTACTTC. This chain joins TRBV12-3 or TRBV12-4 and TRBJ2-5; no definite D call. The CDR3 is made up of 13 amino acids.